The 28 T cell receptor beta chains below come from one sample, sequenced in a study of blood T cell repertoires in COVID-19. Sequencing used immunoSEQ multiplex PCR; TCRdb keeps in-frame clones, though not all of them. Of 45,000 to 55,000 clones listed, 75% to 90% are singletons. The sequencing input was peripheral blood. These receptors all stem from a human donor in a cohort sampled during active COVID-19.

V gene TRBV10-2 combines with J gene TRBJ2-3, with unresolved D. The CDR3 runs 15 residues. Germline CDR1 reads WSHSY; CDR2 reads SAAADI. Trimming removed 8 bases from V and 3 bases from J, with 18 bases in between. CDR3 protein: CASSNPLLNTDTQYF. CDR3 DNA: TGCGCCAGCTCTAACCCGCTTTTAAATACAGATACGCAGTATTTT.

The rearrangement joins TRBV27 to TRBJ1-1; TRBD1 agrees at 8 bases. The CDR3 sequence is 16 residues long. V shed 5 bases and J 5 bases; nucleotides not matched to a gene: 13. Germline CDR1 and CDR2: MNHEY and SMNVEV (reference sequence). The CDR3 is CASSPRTGLRGTEAFF. CDR3 sequence (DNA): TGTGCCAGCAGTCCTCGGACAGGGTTAAGAGGTACTGAAGCTTTCTTT.

By sample fraction, this clone is medium-sized (0.01 to 0.1%). The junction and the germline gene differ at one end; a read error may be behind it. The V and J genes are TRBV7-2 and TRBJ1-4; TRBD1 matches at 9 bases. Germline assignment: CDR1 SGHTA and CDR2 FQGNSA. The CDR3 has 14 amino acids. In DNA, the CDR3 is TGTGCCAGCAGCGCAGGGACAGGGAATGGAAAACTGTTTTTT. As protein: CASSAGTGNGKLFF.

This rearrangement joins TRBV7-2 to TRBJ1-2, with D hard to call. V lost 5 bases and J 1 base, leaving 8 bases between the germline ends. This CDR3 has 13 amino acids. CDR1 and CDR2 from the germline V gene are SGHTA and FQGNSA. The CDR3 coding sequence is TGTGCCAGCAGCGGCGGAGTTAACTATGGCTACACCTTC. Residues: CASSGGVNYGYTF.

The chain recombines TRBV7-2 with TRBJ1-2; 8 nucleotides match TRBD1. CDR1 is SGHTA and CDR2 is FQGNSA in the germline V gene. The CDR3 has 16 residues. The ends lost 4 bases at V and 7 bases at J; junction bases unmatched: 14. The CDR3 sequence is CASSSVGGQGGGGYTF. CDR3 sequence (DNA): TGTGCCAGCAGCTCTGTTGGAGGACAGGGAGGCGGTGGCTACACCTTC.

This chain uses TRBV2 with TRBJ1-5; D may be TRBD1 (5 bases). This CDR3 region has 16 residues. The V gene lost 4 bases and the J gene lost 0 bases, with 13 bases spanning the gap. Looked up from germline, CDR1 is SNHLY and CDR2 is FYNNEI. The CDR3 region has the DNA TGTGCCAGCAGTGGACAGTTCCCTTATAGCAATCAGCCCCAGCATTTT. Its protein is CASSGQFPYSNQPQHF.

This clone was seen only a few times. The gene calls are TRBV7-2 and TRBJ1-5; D unclear. This CDR3 is built from 12 residues. Trimming pared 1 base from V and 7 bases from J, leaving 5 bases between. Germline V gives CDR1 SGHTA, CDR2 FQGNSA. CDR3 residues: CASSLDSQPQHF. CDR3 DNA sequence: TGTGCCAGCAGCTTAGACTCGCAGCCCCAGCATTTT.

The chain links TRBV18 to TRBJ1-1; tentatively, D is TRBD1 (6 bases). The V end lost 5 bases, the J end lost 0 bases, and 13 bases lay between the germline ends. This CDR3 spans 15 amino acids. Germline V gene data show CDR1 as KGHSH and CDR2 as LQKENI. CDR3 in amino acids: CASSETDSLNTEAFF. The CDR3 DNA sequence: TGTGCCAGCTCAGAAACGGACAGCCTGAACACTGAAGCTTTCTTT.

V gene TRBV7-2 combines with J gene TRBJ2-3; no definite D call. Germline V gene lookup returns CDR1 SGHTA and CDR2 FQGNSA. The CDR3 sequence is 13 residues long. Trimming removed 6 bases at V and 0 bases at J, with 7 bases between. The CDR3 bases are TGTGCCAGCAGACTGTCTAGCACAGATACGCAGTATTTT. Its protein is CASRLSSTDTQYF.

J is TRBJ2-7 and V is TRBV2; the match to TRBD2 covers 10 bases. Germline-derived CDR1 and CDR2 are SNHLY and FYNNEI. The CDR3 is 16 amino acids. V dropped 5 bases and J dropped 5; count of bases not matched to a gene: 12. The CDR3 sequence is CASSNRLSGGSNEQYF. The CDR3 nucleotides are TGTGCCAGCAGTAATAGACTTAGCGGGGGGTCGAACGAGCAGTACTTC.

This clone was seen only once. The chain employs TRBV7-9 and TRBJ1-2; TRBD1 agrees at 8 bases. V gave up 2 bases and J gave up 6 bases; unmatched junction bases: 2. The CDR3 is made up of 13 amino acids. From germline, CDR1 is SEHNR and CDR2 FQNEAQ (reference sequence). CDR3 in DNA: TGTGCCAGCAGCTTAACGGACAGGGATGGCTACACCTTC. Its protein product is CASSLTDRDGYTF.

This clone was observed once. This chain's CDR3 is CASSLRGQQETQYF. The CDR3 nucleotides are TGTGCCAGCAGCTTAAGAGGACAGCAAGAGACCCAGTACTTC. V and J are TRBV7-2 and TRBJ2-5, with D possibly TRBD1 on 6 matching bases. V lost 2 bases and J 2 bases, leaving 9 bases between the germline ends. The CDR3 spans 14 residues. Per the germline V gene, CDR1 is SGHTA and CDR2 is FQGNSA.

This chain connects TRBV27 to TRBJ1-3, with 7 bases fitting TRBD1. Trimming took 4 bases from V and 0 from J; bases not matched to a gene: 6. This CDR3 contains 16 residues. From germline, CDR1 is MNHEY and CDR2 SMNVEV (reference sequence). CDR3 nucleotides: TGTGCCAGCAGTTGGACAGGAGCCAGCTCTGGAAACACCATATATTTT. Encoded protein: CASSWTGASSGNTIYF.

This chain uses TRBV10-1 with TRBJ1-3, with 7 bases that match TRBD1. With V trimmed by 3 bases and J by 0 bases, 14 bases remained unmatched. The CDR3 has 19 residues. Germline lookup yields CDR1 WNHNN and CDR2 SYGVQD (reference sequence). Here the CDR3 DNA reads TGCGCCAGCAGTGATCTTGGCAGGGGGAACCAGCCCTCTGGAAACACCATATATTTT. It translates to CASSDLGRGNQPSGNTIYF.

The CDR3 nucleotides read TGTGCCAGTAGTATCCGGGACAGGGGCGCAAAACTGTTTTTT. It encodes CASSIRDRGAKLFF. V usage is TRBV19 and J usage is TRBJ1-4; 10 positions agree with TRBD1. V shed 3 bases, J shed 10 bases, and the junction held 5 bases outside the gene matches. Germline CDR1 and CDR2: LNHDA and SQIVND (reference sequence). This CDR3 contains 14 residues.

The chain couples TRBV9 to TRBJ1-6; unclear D gene. The CDR3 consists of 15 residues. Trimming removed 3 bases from V and 6 bases from J, with 13 bases in between. CDR1 and CDR2 from the germline V gene are SGDLS and YYNGEE. The CDR3 here is CASSEGGLGNSPLHF. CDR3 DNA sequence: TGTGCCAGCAGCGAAGGCGGTTTAGGTAATTCACCCCTCCACTTT.

This clone was recorded a few times. The chain is built from TRBV4-2 and TRBJ1-2; D not certain. The germline V and J ends were trimmed by 0 bases and 5 bases, with 13 bases remaining between them. This CDR3 is built from 15 residues. The V gene's germline CDR1 is LGHNA and CDR2 YNFKEQ. CDR3 loop: CASSQDAGPIYGYTF. As DNA, the CDR3 is TGTGCCAGCAGCCAAGATGCAGGCCCCATTTATGGCTACACCTTC.

The chain links TRBV18 to TRBJ1-5, with D perhaps matching TRBD1 (5 bases). Trimming pared 3 bases from V and 6 bases from J, leaving 12 bases between. The CDR3 is made up of 14 amino acids. Germline values: CDR1 KGHSH, CDR2 LQKENI. CDR3 in amino acids: CASSPSGGSQPQHF. CDR3 sequence (DNA): TGTGCCAGCTCACCTTCGGGGGGGTCTCAGCCCCAGCATTTT.

V and J are TRBV5-1 and TRBJ1-2, with TRBD1 identical over 9 bases. The J segment lost 7 bases and the V segment lost 3 bases, leaving 7 bases of the junction unmatched. CDR1 SGHRS and CDR2 YFSETQ come from the germline V gene. CDR3 length: 14 amino acids. CDR3 residues: CASSSGTGSRGYTF. The DNA of the CDR3 is TGCGCCAGCAGCTCCGGGACAGGGTCCCGTGGCTACACCTTC.

This clone was counted ten times or more. The CDR3 loop reads CASSGRLRAGGFPYEQYF. The DNA for the CDR3 is TGTGCCAGCAGTGGCCGACTGAGAGCGGGGGGGTTCCCCTACGAGCAGTACTTC. V is TRBV25-1 and J is TRBJ2-7, with 10 bases that match TRBD2. V shed 4 bases, J shed 2 bases, and the junction held 14 bases outside the gene matches. There are 18 residues in the CDR3. The V gene's germline CDR1 is MGHDK and CDR2 SYGVNS.

The V and J genes are TRBV5-4 and TRBJ1-6; D perhaps matches TRBD1 (5 bases). V lost 4 bases and J lost 6, with 17 bases in between. The germline gives CDR1 SGHNT, CDR2 YYREEE (reference sequence). The CDR3 covers 16 residues. The CDR3 DNA reads TGTGCCAGCAGCCCTGGTTCTGGGGCCAGTAATTCACCCCTCCACTTT. As protein: CASSPGSGASNSPLHF. The full variable domain, completed using reference TRBV5-4 and TRBJ1-6, is ETGVTQSPTHLIKTRGQQVTLRCSSQSGHNTVSWYQQALGQGPQFIFQYYREEENGRGNFPPRFSGLQFPNYSSELNVNALELDDSALYLCASSPGSGASNSPLHFGNGTRLTVT.

This clone was observed once. The rearrangement links TRBV6-6 to TRBJ2-7, with a possible D match to TRBD1 (6 bases). CDR1 is MNHNY, CDR2 SVGAGI, per germline (reference sequence). With 6 bases removed from V and 7 bases from J, the gap between germline ends came to 16 bases. The length of the CDR3 is 13 residues. CDR3 bases: TGTGCCAGCAGATTCTGGGGGCCGGGAGAGCAGTACTTC. Its translation is CASRFWGPGEQYF.

The V gene is TRBV14, the J gene TRBJ2-1, with 7 bases that match TRBD2. Per germline, CDR1 SGHDN and CDR2 FVKESK. This CDR3 comprises 17 residues. V lost 0 bases, J lost 2 bases, and 7 bases stayed unmatched. The CDR3 nucleotides are TGTGCCAGCAGCCAAGATAGATGGGGACTACCCTACAATGAGCAGTTCTTC. Its protein product is CASSQDRWGLPYNEQFF.

The chain carries TRBV5-5 and TRBJ1-5; tentative D call: TRBD1 (5 bases). CDR3 length equals 13 residues. The V gene's germline CDR1 is SGHKS and CDR2 YYEKEE (reference sequence). Trimming took 3 bases from V and 7 from J, leaving 11 bases between them. The CDR3 protein is CASSSLGGQPQHF. The CDR3, as DNA: TGTGCCAGCAGCTCGCTTGGGGGGCAGCCCCAGCATTTT.

The rearrangement uses TRBV15 and TRBJ1-6, with no clear D. CDR1 is LNHNV, CDR2 YYDKDF, per germline (reference sequence). The CDR3 is 15 amino acids. Trimming took 3 bases from V and 6 from J, leaving 12 bases between them. CDR3 in DNA: TGTGCCACCAGCAGCTTCTCTTTGAGTAATTCACCCCTCCACTTT. It specifies CATSSFSLSNSPLHF.

The chain recombines TRBV19 with TRBJ2-1; 11 bases map to TRBD1. Germline lookup yields CDR1 LNHDA and CDR2 SQIVND (reference sequence). The V gene end was trimmed by 9 bases and the J gene end by 7 bases; junction bases not matched to a gene: 8. The CDR3 runs to 14 residues. The CDR3 nucleotides read TGTGCCAGCTCCCGGGACAGGGGGGGGAATGAGCAGTTCTTC. It encodes CASSRDRGGNEQFF.

This clone was recorded a few times. The rearrangement uses TRBV10-3 and TRBJ1-5; D remains ambiguous. Germline CDR1 reads ENHRY; CDR2 reads SYGVKD. The CDR3 runs 12 residues. Trimming took 8 bases from V and 3 from J, leaving 8 bases between them. DNA for the CDR3: TGTGCCATCGGCGGGTACAATCAGCCCCAGCATTTT. This sequence encodes CAIGGYNQPQHF.

The V and J genes are TRBV7-2 and TRBJ2-3; maybe TRBD1 (5 bases). From germline, CDR1 is SGHTA and CDR2 FQGNSA. This CDR3 is 13 amino acids long. The V gene lost 5 bases and the J gene lost 1 base, with 7 bases spanning the gap. In DNA form, the CDR3 reads TGTGCCAGCAGCCGACAGCGCACAGATACGCAGTATTTT. It codes for CASSRQRTDTQYF.